This T cell receptor (beta chain) came from a study of T-cell memory formation after mild COVID-19. At the level of the study: TCR clusters were mostly confined to one donor each.

TCRdb reprocessed the 5' RACE reads with MiXCR, giving one entry per CDR3 protein. The sample shows about 130,000 distinct CDR3 sequences, approximately 26% of them seen only once. CDR3 length: 15 amino acids. Losses at the gene ends were 6 bases for V and 4 bases for J; bases not matched to a gene: 10. For this clonotype: What it binds is not known.

Overall study results and limits: Several responding clones turned up in pre-infection memory, indicating that cross-reactive memory may have taken part. Contracting clones from day 15 to 85 showed balanced CD4/CD8; later expanders favored CD4+.

The gene calls are TRBV12-3 or TRBV12-4 and TRBJ2-5; 8 positions match TRBD1. The TCR sequence derives from an adult woman who had mild COVID-19 (a few samples of this study predate the infection). Cell type and time point are not known. The sequencing input was PBMCs or a T cell subset sorted from them (not recorded which). The CDR3 reads CASSPPGGEGETQYF. CDR3 DNA sequence: TGTGCCAGCAGCCCCCCAGGGGGCGAGGGAGAGACCCAGTACTTC.